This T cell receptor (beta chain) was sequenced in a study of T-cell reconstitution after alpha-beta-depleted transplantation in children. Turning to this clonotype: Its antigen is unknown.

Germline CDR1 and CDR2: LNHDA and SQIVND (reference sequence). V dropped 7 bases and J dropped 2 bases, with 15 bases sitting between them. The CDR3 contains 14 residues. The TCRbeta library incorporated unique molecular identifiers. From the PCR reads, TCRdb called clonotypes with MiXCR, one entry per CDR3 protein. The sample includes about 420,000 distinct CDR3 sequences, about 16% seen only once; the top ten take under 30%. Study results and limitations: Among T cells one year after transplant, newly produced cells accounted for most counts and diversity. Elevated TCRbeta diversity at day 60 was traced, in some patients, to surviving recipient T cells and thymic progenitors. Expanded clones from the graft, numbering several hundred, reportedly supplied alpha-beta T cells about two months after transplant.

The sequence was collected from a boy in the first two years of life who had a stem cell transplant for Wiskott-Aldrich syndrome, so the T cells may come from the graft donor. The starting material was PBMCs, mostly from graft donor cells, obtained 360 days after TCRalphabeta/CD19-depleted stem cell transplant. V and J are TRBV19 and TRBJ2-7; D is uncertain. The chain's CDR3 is CASTTPRRTYEQYF. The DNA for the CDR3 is TGTGCCAGTACCACGCCGCGGCGTACCTACGAGCAGTACTTC.